This T cell receptor beta chain was captured by sequencing in a study of CDR3 diversity in severe acne. TCRdb reprocessed the PCR reads with MiXCR, giving one entry per CDR3 protein. The table includes around 85,000 distinct CDR3 sequences, 49% detected once. The CDR3 covers 16 residues. Trimming took 4 bases from V and 0 from J, leaving 13 bases between them. Germline CDR1 reads SGHTA; CDR2 reads FQGTGA. This sequence joins TRBV7-3 and TRBJ1-5, with unresolved D. The sequencing input was blood. The TCR was taken from a male donor with severe acne vulgaris. CDR3 DNA sequence: TGTGCCAGCAGCTCTACAGAGTCTTATAGCAATCAGCCCCAGCATTTT. This sequence encodes CASSSTESYSNQPQHF. Drawing the rest from reference TRBV7-3 and TRBJ1-5, the complete variable domain is GAGVSQTPSNKVTEKGKYVELRCDPISGHTALYWYRQSLGQGPEFLIYFQGTGAADDSGLPNDRFFAVRPEGSVSTLKIQRTERGDSAVYLCASSSTESYSNQPQHFGDGTRLSIL.